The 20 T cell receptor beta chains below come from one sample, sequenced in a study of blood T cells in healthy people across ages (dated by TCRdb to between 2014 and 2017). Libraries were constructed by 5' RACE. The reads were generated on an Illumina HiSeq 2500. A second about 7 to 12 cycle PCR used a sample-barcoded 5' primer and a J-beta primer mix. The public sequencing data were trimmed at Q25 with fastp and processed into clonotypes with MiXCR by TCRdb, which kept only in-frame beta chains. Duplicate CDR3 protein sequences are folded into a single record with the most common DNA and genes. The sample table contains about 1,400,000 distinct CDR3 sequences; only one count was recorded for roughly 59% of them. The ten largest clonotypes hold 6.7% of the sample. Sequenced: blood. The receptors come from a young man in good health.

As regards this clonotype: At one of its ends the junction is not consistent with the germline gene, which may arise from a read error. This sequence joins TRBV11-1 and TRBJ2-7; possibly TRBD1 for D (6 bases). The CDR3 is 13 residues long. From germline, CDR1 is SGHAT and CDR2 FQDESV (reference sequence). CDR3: CTSSRDRHYEQYF. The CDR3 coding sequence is TGTACCAGCAGTCGTGACAGGCACTACGAGCAGTACTTC.

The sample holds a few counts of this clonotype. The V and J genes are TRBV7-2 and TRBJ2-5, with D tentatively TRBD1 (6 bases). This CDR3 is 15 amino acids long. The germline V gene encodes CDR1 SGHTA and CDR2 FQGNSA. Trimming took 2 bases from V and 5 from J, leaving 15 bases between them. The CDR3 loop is CASSLHSGVGETQYF. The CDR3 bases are TGTGCCAGCAGCTTACACTCAGGGGTGGGGGAGACCCAGTACTTC.

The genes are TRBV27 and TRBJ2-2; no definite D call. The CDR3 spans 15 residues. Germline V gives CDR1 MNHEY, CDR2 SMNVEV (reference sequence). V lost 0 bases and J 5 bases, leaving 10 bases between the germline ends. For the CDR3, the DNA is TGTGCCAGCAGTTTATCCCTGACCGGGACCGGGGAGCTGTTTTTT. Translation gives CASSLSLTGTGELFF.

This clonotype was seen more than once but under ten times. In nucleotides, the CDR3 is TGTGCCAGCAGCCCTCCAACCGGGGCCGGCCCCGCAGATACGCAGTATTTT. Translating gives CASSPPTGAGPADTQYF. This chain connects TRBV4-2 to TRBJ2-3; D assignment may be TRBD1 or TRBD2 (5 bases each). The ends were cut back, 4 bases at V and 4 bases at J, with 21 bases in the middle. The CDR3 sequence is 17 residues long. Per germline, CDR1 LGHNA and CDR2 YNFKEQ.

The CDR3 nucleotides read TGCGCCAGCAGCCATGAGGGACAGCAGGACACAGATACGCAGTATTTT. It encodes CASSHEGQQDTDTQYF. J is TRBJ2-3 and V is TRBV4-3; the match to TRBD1 covers 7 bases. This CDR3 comprises 16 residues. V was pared by 3 bases and J by 2 bases, with 8 bases of the junction left unmatched. CDR1 LGHNA and CDR2 YSLEER come from the germline V gene.

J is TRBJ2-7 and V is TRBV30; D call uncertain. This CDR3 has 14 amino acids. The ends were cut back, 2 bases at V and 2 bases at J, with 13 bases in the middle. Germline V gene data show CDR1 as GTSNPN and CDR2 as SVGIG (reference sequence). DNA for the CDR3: TGTGCCTGGAGTCTGGACCGGACCCCCTACGAGCAGTACTTC. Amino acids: CAWSLDRTPYEQYF.

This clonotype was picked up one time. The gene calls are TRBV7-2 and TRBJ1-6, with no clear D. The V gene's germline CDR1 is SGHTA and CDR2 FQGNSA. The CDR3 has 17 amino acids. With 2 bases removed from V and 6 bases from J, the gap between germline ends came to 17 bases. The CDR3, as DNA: TGTGCCAGCAGCTTAAACGTTCAGTCCCAAAGTAATTCACCCCTCCACTTT. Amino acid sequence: CASSLNVQSQSNSPLHF.

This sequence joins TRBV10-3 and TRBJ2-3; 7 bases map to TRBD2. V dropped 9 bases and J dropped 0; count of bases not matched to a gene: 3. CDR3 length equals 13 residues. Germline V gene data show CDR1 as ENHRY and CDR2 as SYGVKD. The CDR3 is CAIASGSTDTQYF. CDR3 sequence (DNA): TGTGCCATAGCTAGCGGAAGCACAGATACGCAGTATTTT.

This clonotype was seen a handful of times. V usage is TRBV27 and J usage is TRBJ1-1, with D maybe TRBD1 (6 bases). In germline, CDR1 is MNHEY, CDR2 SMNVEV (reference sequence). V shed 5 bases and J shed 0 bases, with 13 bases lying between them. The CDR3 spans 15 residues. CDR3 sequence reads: CASSGPGQMNTEAFF. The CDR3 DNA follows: TGTGCCAGCAGTGGACCTGGACAGATGAACACTGAAGCTTTCTTT.

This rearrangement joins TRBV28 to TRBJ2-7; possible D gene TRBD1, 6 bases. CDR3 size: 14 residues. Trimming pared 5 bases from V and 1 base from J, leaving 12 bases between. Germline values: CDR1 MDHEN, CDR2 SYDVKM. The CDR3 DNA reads TGTGCCAGCAGTCTCCGGACAGCTTCCTACGAGCAGTACTTC. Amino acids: CASSLRTASYEQYF.

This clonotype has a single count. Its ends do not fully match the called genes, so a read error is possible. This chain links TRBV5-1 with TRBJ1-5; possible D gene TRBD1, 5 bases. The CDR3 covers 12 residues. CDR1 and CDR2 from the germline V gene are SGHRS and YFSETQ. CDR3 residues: CASRFSGAPEHF. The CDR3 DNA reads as TGCGCCAGCAGATTTAGCGGGGCGCCCGAGCATTTT.

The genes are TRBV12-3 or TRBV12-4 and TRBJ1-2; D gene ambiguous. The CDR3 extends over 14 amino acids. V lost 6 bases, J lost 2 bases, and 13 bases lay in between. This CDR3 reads CASRVGSSNYGYTF. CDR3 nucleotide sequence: TGTGCCAGCAGGGTGGGCAGTTCAAACTATGGCTACACCTTC.

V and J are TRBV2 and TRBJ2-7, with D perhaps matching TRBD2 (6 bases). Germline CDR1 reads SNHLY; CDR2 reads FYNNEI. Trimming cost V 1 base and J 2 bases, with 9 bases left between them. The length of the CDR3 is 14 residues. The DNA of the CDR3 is TGTGCCAGCAGTGAAGGGTCGGGGGCCTACGAGCAGTACTTC. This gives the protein CASSEGSGAYEQYF.

The CDR3 here is CASSFPGHIYNEQFF. The DNA for the CDR3 is TGTGCCAGCAGTTTCCCGGGACACATCTACAATGAGCAGTTCTTC. The genes are TRBV28 and TRBJ2-1, with a weak D call TRBD1 (6 bases). Per germline, CDR1 MDHEN and CDR2 SYDVKM. Trimming took off 3 bases at V and 3 bases at J, with 12 bases between the two ends. There are 15 residues in the CDR3.

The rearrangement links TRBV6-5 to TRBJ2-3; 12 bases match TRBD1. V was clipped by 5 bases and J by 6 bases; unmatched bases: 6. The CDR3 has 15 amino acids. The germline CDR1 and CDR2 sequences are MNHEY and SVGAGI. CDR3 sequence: CASSTGTGGMDTQYF. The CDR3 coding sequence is TGTGCCAGCAGTACCGGGACAGGGGGCATGGATACGCAGTATTTT.

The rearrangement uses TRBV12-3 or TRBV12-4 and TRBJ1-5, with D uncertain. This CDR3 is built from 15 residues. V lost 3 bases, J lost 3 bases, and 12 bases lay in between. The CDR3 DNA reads TGTGCCAGCAGTTTTGATAACGGGATCAATCAGCCCCAGCATTTT. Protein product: CASSFDNGINQPQHF.

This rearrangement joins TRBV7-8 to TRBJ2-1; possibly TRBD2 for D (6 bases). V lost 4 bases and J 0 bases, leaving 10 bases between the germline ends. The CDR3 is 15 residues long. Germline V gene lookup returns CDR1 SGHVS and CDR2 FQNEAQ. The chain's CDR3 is CASSSGVISYNEQFF. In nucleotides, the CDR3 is TGTGCCAGCAGCTCGGGGGTAATCTCCTACAATGAGCAGTTCTTC.

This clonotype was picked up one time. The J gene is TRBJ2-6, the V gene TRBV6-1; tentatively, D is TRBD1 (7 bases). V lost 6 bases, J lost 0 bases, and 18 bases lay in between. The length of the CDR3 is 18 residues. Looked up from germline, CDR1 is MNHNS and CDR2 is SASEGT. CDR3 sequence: CASSLGAGGLSGANVLTF. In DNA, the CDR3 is TGTGCCAGCAGCCTCGGGGCAGGGGGGCTCTCTGGGGCCAACGTCCTGACTTTC.

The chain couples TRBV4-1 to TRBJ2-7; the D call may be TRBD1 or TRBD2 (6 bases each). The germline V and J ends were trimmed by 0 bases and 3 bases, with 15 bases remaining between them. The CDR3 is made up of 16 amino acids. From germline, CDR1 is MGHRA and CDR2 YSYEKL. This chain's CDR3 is CASSQDQLGGGYEQYF. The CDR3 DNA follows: TGCGCCAGCAGCCAAGATCAACTCGGAGGGGGCTACGAGCAGTACTTC.

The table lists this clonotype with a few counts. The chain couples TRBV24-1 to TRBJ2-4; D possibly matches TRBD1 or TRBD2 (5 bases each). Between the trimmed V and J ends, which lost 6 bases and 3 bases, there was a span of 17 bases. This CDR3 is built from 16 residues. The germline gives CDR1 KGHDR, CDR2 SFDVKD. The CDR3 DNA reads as TGTGCCACCAGTCCCCGAGGCCTGGGGGTCAAAAACATTCAGTACTTC. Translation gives CATSPRGLGVKNIQYF.